This T cell receptor (beta chain) was sequenced during a study of cytomegalovirus exposure and HLA in healthy donors. This PCR relied on a set of 60 Vbeta primers and 13 Jbeta primers. TCRdb keeps only in-frame clones here, not all; method: immunoSEQ multiplex PCR. The sample totals approximately 100,000 clones. This CDR3 has 17 residues. V gave up 5 bases and J gave up 0 bases; unmatched junction bases: 12. Per germline, CDR1 SGHTA and CDR2 FQGNSA. The sample was PBMCs. This chain connects TRBV7-2 to TRBJ1-1; 7 bases match TRBD1. The receptor comes from a man aged 35 to 55 in good health and CMV-seronegative. CDR3 bases: TGTGCCAGCAGCCCCAGGGTTACAGGGGTTATGAACACTGAAGCTTTCTTT. Translating gives CASSPRVTGVMNTEAFF. The variable domain in full, with the rest retrieved from reference TRBV7-2 and TRBJ1-1, is GAGVSQSPSNKVTEKGKDVELRCDPISGHTALYWYRQSLGQGLEFLIYFQGNSAPDKSGLPSDRFSAERTGGSVSTLTIQRTQQEDSAVYLCASSPRVTGVMNTEAFFGQGTRLTVV.